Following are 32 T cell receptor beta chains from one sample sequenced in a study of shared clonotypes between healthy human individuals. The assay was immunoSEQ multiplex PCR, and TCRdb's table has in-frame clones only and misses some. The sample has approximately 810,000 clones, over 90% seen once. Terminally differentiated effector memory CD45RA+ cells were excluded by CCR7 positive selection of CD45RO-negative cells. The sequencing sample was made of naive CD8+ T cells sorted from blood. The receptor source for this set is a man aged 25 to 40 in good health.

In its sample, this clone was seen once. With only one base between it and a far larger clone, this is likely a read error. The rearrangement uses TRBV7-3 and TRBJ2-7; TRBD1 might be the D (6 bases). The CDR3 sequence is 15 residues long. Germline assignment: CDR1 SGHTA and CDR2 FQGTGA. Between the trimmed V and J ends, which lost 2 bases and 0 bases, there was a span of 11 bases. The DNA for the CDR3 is TGTGCCAGCAGCTTAGGTAGGGGGAGCTCCTACGAGCAGTACTTC. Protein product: CASSLGRGSSYEQYF.

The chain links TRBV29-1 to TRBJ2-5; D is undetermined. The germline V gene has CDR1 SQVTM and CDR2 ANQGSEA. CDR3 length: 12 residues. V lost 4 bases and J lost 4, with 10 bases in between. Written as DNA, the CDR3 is TGCAGCGTTGCTGGTATTCGAGAGACCCAGTACTTC. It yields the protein CSVAGIRETQYF.

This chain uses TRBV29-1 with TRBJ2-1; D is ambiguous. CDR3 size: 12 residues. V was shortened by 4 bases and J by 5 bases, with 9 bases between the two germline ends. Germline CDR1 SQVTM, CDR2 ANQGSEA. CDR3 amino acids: CSVAGWDNEQFF. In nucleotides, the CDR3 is TGCAGCGTTGCGGGTTGGGACAATGAGCAGTTCTTC.

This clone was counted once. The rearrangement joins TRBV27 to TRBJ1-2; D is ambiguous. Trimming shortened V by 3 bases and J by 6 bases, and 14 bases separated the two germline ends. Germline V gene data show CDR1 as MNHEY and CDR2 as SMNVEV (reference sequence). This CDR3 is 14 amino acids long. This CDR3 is CASSLLPTVHGYTF. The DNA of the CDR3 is TGTGCCAGCAGTTTGCTCCCCACAGTGCATGGCTACACCTTC.

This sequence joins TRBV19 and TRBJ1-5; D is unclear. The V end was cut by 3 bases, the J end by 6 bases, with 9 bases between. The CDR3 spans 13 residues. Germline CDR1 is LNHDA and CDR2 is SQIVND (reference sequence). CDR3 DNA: TGTGCCAGTAGTATGGCCTTAACTCAGCCCCAGCATTTT. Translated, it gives CASSMALTQPQHF.

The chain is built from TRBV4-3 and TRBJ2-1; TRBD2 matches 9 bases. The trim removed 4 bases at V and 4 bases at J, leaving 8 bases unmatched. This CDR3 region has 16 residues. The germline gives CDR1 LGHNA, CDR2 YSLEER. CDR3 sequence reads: CASSRDSGSMYNEQFF. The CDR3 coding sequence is TGCGCCAGCAGCCGAGATAGCGGGAGCATGTACAATGAGCAGTTCTTC.

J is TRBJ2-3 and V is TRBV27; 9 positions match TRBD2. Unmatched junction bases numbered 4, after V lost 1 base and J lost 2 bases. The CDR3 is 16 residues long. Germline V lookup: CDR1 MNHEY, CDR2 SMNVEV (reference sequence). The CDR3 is CASSLFAGGPTDTQYF. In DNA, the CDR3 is TGTGCCAGCAGTTTATTCGCGGGGGGGCCCACAGATACGCAGTATTTT.

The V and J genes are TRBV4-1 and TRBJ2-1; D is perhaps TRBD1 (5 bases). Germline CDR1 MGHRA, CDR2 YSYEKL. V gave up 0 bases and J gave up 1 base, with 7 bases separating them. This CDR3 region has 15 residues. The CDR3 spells CASSQETASYNEQFF. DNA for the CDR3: TGCGCCAGCAGCCAAGAGACAGCTTCCTACAATGAGCAGTTCTTC.

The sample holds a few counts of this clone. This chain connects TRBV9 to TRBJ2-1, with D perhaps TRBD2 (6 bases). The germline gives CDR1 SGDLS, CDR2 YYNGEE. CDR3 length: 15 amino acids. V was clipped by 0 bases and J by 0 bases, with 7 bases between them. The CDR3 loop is CASSVVGSSYNEQFF. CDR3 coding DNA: TGTGCCAGCAGCGTAGTCGGGAGCTCCTACAATGAGCAGTTCTTC.

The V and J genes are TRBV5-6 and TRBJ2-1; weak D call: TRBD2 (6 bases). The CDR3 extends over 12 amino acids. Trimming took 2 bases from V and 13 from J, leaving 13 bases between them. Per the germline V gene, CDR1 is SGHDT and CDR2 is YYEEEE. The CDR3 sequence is CASSLPTSFQFF. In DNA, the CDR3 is TGTGCCAGCAGCTTACCGACTAGTTTCCAGTTCTTC.

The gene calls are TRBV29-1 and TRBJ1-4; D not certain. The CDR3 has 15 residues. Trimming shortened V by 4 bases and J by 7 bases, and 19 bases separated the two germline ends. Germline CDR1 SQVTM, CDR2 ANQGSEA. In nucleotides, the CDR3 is TGCAGCGTTGTCTTCTCCGGAACAGCCGGTGAAAAACTGTTTTTT. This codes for CSVVFSGTAGEKLFF.

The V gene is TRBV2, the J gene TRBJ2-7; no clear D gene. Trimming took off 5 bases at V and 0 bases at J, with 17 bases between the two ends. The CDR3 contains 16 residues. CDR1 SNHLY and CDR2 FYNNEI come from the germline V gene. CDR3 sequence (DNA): TGTGCCAGCAGTCACGTCCGGACGGTGAGCTCCTACGAGCAGTACTTC. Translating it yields CASSHVRTVSSYEQYF. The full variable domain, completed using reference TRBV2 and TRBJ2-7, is EPEVTQTPSHQVTQMGQEVILRCVPISNHLYFYWYRQILGQKVEFLVSFYNNEISEKSEIFDDQFSVERPDGSNFTLKIRSTKLEDSAMYFCASSHVRTVSSYEQYFGPGTRLTVT.

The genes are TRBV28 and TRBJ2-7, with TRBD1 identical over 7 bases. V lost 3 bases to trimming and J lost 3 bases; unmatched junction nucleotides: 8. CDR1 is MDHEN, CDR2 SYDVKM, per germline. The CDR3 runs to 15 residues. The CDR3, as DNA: TGTGCCAGCAGTTTTTCTTTTGGGACAGACTACGAGCAGTACTTC. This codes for CASSFSFGTDYEQYF.

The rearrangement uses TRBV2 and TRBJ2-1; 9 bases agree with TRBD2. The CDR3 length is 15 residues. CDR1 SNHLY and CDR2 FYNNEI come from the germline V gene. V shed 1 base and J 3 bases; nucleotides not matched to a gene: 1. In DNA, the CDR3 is TGTGCCAGCAGTGAAGATAGCGGGAGCTACAATGAGCAGTTCTTC. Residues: CASSEDSGSYNEQFF.

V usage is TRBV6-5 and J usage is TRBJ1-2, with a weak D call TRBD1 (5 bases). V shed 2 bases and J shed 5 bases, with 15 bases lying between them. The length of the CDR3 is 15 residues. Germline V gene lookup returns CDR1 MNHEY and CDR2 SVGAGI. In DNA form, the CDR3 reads TGTGCCAGCAGTTACGGGACCCAAGGAGGGTATGGCTACACCTTC. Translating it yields CASSYGTQGGYGYTF.

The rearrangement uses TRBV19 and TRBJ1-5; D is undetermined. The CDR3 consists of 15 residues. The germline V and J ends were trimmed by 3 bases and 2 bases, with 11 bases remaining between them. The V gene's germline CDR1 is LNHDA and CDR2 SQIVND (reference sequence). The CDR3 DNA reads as TGTGCCAGTAGTATCGGTCGGCAGCGCAATCAGCCCCAGCATTTT. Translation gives CASSIGRQRNQPQHF. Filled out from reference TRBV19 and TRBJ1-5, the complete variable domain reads DGGITQSPKYLFRKEGQNVTLSCEQNLNHDAMYWYRQDPGQGLRLIYYSQIVNDFQKGDIAEGYSVSREKKESFPLTVTSAQKNPTAFYLCASSIGRQRNQPQHFGDGTRLSIL.

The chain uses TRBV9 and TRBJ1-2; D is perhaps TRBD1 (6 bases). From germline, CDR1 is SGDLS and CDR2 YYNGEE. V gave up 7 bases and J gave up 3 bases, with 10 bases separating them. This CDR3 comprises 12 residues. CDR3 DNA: TGTGCCAGCCAACAGGGACACTATGGCTACACCTTC. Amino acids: CASQQGHYGYTF.

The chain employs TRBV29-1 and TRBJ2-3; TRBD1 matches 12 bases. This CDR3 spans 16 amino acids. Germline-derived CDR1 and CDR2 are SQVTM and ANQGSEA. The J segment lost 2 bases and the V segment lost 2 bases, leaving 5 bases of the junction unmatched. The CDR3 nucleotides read TGCAGCGTTGAATTGGGACAGGGGGCAACCACAGATACGCAGTATTTT. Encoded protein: CSVELGQGATTDTQYF.

CDR3 sequence (DNA): TGTGCCAGCATTCCCCCCACAAGCTCTGGAAACACCATATATTTT. It yields the protein CASIPPTSSGNTIYF. The V gene is TRBV6-1, the J gene TRBJ1-3; D not certain. Germline V lookup: CDR1 MNHNS, CDR2 SASEGT. V was pared by 7 bases and J by 0 bases, with 13 bases between. This CDR3 spans 15 amino acids.

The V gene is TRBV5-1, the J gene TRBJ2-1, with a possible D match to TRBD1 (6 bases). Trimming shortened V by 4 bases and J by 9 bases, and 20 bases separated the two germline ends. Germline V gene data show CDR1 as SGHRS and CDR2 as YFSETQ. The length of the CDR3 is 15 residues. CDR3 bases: TGCGCCAGCAGCCCAGCACAGGGTGGCTTAGGTGAGCAGTTCTTC. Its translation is CASSPAQGGLGEQFF.

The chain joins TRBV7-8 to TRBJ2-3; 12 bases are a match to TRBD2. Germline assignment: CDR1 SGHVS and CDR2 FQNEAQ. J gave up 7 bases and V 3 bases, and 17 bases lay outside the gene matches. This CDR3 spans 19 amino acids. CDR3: CASSFDPEIGLAGLNTQYF. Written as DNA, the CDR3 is TGTGCCAGCAGCTTCGACCCTGAGATCGGACTAGCGGGGTTAAATACGCAGTATTTT.

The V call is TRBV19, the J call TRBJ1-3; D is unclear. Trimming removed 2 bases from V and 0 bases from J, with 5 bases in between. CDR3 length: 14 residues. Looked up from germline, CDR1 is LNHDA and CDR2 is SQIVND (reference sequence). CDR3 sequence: CASSISSSGNTIYF. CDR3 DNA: TGTGCCAGTAGTATAAGCAGCTCTGGAAACACCATATATTTT.

CDR3 in DNA: TGTGCCAGCAGCCACCCAGGGGGAGGAGGCTACACCTTC. Amino acid sequence: CASSHPGGGGYTF. The chain employs TRBV6-6 and TRBJ1-2, with TRBD1 matching 7 bases. This CDR3 comprises 13 residues. J lost 8 bases, V lost 6 bases, and 9 bases had no gene match. The germline CDR1 and CDR2 sequences are MNHNY and SVGAGI (reference sequence).

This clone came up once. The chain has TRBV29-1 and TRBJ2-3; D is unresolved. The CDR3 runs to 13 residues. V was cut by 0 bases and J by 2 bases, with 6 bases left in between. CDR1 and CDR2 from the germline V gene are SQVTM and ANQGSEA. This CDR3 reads CSVEDRITDTQYF. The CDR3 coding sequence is TGCAGCGTTGAAGATAGAATCACAGATACGCAGTATTTT.

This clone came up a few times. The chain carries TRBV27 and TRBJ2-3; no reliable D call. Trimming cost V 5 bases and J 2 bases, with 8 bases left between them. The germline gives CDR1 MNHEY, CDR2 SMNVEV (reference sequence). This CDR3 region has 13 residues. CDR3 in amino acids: CASSNANTDTQYF. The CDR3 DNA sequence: TGTGCCAGCAGTAACGCAAACACAGATACGCAGTATTTT.

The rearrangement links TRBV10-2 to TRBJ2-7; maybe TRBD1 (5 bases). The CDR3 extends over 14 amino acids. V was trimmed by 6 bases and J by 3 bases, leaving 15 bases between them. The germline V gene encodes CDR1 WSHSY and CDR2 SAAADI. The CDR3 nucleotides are TGCGCCAGCAGCGAGATCACAGGCCACTACGAGCAGTACTTC. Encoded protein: CASSEITGHYEQYF.

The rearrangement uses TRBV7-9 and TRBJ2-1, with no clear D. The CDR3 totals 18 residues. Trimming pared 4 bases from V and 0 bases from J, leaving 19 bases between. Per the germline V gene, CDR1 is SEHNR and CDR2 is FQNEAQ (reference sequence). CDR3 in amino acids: CASSSTVDGRRSYNEQFF. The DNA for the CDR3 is TGTGCCAGCAGCTCGACGGTTGACGGACGACGCTCCTACAATGAGCAGTTCTTC.

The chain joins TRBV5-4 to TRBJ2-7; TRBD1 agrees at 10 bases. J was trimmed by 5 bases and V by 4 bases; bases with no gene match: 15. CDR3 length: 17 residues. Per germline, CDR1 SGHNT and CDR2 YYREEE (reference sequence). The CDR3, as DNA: TGTGCCAGCAGCCGAAAAATACCGGGACAGGGGTTCCACGAGCAGTACTTC. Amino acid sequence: CASSRKIPGQGFHEQYF.

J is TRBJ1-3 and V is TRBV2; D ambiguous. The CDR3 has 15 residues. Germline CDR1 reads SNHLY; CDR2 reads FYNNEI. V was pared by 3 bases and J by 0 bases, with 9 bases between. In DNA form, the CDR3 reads TGTGCCAGCAGTGATCCCGAGTACTCTGGAAACACCATATATTTT. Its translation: CASSDPEYSGNTIYF.

The CDR3 nucleotides read TGTGCCAGTAGCCCACAGGACAGTTACGGCTATGGCTACACCTTC. Its translation is CASSPQDSYGYGYTF. The chain couples TRBV19 to TRBJ1-2; the D gene is possibly TRBD1 (6 bases). V lost 6 bases and J 4 bases, leaving 18 bases between the germline ends. Germline V gene data show CDR1 as LNHDA and CDR2 as SQIVND (reference sequence). CDR3 size: 15 residues. The full variable domain, completed using reference TRBV19 and TRBJ1-2, is DGGITQSPKYLFRKEGQNVTLSCEQNLNHDAMYWYRQDPGQGLRLIYYSQIVNDFQKGDIAEGYSVSREKKESFPLTVTSAQKNPTAFYLCASSPQDSYGYGYTFGSGTRLTVV.

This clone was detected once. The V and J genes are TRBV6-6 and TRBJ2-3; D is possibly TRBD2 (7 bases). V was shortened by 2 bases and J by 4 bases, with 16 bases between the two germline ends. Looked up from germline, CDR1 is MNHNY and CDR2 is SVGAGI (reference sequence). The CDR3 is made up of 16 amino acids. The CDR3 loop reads CASSYPMGGGADTQYF. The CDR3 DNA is TGTGCCAGCAGTTACCCCATGGGGGGGGGCGCAGATACGCAGTATTTT.

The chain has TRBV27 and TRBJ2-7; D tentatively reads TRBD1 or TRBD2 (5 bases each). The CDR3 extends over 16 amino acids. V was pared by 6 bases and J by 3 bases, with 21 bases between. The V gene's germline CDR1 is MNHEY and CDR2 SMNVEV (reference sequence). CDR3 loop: CASREDWGQPFYEQYF. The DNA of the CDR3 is TGTGCCAGCAGGGAGGATTGGGGCCAGCCCTTCTACGAGCAGTACTTC.